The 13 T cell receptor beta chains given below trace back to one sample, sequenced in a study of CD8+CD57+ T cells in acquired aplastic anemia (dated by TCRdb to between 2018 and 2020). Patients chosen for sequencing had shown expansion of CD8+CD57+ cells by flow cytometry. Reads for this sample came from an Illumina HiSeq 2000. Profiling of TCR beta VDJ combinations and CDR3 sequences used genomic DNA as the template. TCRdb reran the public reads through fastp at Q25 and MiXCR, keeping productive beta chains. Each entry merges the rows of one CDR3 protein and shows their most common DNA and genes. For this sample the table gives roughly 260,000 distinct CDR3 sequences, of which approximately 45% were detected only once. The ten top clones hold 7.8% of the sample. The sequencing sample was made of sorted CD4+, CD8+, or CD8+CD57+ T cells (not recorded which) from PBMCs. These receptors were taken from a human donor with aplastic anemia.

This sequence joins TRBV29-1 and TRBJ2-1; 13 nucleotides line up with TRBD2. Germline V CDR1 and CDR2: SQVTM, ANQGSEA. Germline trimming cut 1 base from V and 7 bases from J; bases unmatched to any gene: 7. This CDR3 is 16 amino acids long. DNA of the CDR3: TGCAGCGTTGAAGGACGGACTAGCGGGAGTCGAAATGAGCAGTTCTTC. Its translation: CSVEGRTSGSRNEQFF.

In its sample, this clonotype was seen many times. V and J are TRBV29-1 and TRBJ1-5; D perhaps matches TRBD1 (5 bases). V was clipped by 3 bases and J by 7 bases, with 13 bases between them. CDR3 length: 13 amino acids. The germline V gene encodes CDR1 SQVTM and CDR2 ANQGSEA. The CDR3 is CSVEPGTGQPQHF. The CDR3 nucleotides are TGCAGCGTTGAGCCCGGGACCGGCCAGCCCCAGCATTTT.

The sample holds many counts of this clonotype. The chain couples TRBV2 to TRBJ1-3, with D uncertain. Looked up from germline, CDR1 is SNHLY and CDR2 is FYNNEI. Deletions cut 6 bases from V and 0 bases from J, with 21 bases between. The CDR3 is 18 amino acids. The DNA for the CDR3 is TGTGCCAGCAGCCACACTGGAGGAGAGGGCGACTCTGGAAACACCATATATTTT. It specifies CASSHTGGEGDSGNTIYF.

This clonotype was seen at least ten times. The CDR3 region has the DNA TGTGCCAGCAGCTTGGAACGGGAGACTAGCGGCTCCTACGAGCAGTACTTC. Amino acid sequence: CASSLERETSGSYEQYF. V usage is TRBV5-6 and J usage is TRBJ2-7, with 9 bases identical to TRBD2. Germline V gene data show CDR1 as SGHDT and CDR2 as YYEEEE. J lost 0 bases, V lost 0 bases, and 7 bases had no gene match. The CDR3 is made up of 17 amino acids.

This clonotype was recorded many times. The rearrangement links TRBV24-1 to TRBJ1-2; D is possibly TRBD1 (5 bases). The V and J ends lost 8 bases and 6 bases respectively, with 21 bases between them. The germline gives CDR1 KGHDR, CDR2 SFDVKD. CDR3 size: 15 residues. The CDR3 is CATNVPVITGDGYTF. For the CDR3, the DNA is TGTGCCACCAATGTCCCGGTTATAACGGGGGATGGCTACACCTTC.

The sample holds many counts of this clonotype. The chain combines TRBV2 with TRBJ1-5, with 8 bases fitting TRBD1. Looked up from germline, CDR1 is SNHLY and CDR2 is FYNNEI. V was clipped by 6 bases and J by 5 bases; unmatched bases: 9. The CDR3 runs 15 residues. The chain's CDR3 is CASRGDRGPHQPQHF. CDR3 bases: TGTGCCAGCAGGGGAGACAGGGGCCCCCATCAGCCCCAGCATTTT.

CDR3: CSVGVEAFF. CDR3 nucleotide sequence: TGCAGCGTGGGGGTTGAAGCTTTCTTT. The rearrangement links TRBV29-1 to TRBJ1-1; TRBD1 might be the D (5 bases). V was cut by 6 bases and J by 7 bases, with 6 bases left in between. Germline values: CDR1 SQVTM, CDR2 ANQGSEA. The CDR3 contains 9 residues.

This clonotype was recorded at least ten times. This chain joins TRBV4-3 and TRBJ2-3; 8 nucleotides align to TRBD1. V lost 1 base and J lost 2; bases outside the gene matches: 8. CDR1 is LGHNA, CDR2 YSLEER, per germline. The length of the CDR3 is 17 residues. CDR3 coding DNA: TGCGCCAGCAGCCAAGCTCCCGGGACAGGCCACACAGATACGCAGTATTTT. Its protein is CASSQAPGTGHTDTQYF.

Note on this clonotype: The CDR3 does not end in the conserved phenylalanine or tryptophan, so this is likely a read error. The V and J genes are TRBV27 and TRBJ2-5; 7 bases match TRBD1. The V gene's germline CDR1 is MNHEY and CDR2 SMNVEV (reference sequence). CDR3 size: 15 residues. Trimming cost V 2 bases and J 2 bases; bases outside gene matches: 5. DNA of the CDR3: TGTGCCAGCAGTTTAGACCAACAGGGGCAAGAGACCCAGTACCTC. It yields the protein CASSLDQQGQETQYL.

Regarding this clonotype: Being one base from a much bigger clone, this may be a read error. DNA of the CDR3: TGTGCCAGCAGCTTGGGACGGATCCCTGGAAACACCATATATTTT. This codes for CASSLGRIPGNTIYF. This chain links TRBV5-1 with TRBJ1-3, with a possible D match to TRBD1 (5 bases). Germline CDR1 SGHRS, CDR2 YFSETQ. This CDR3 has 15 amino acids. The full variable domain, its missing parts supplied by reference TRBV5-1 and TRBJ1-3, is KAGVTQTPRYLIKTRGQQVTLSCSPISGHRSVSWYQQTPGQGLQFLFEYFSETQRNKGNFPGRFSGRQFSNSRSEMNVSTLELGDSALYLCASSLGRIPGNTIYFGEGSWLTVV.

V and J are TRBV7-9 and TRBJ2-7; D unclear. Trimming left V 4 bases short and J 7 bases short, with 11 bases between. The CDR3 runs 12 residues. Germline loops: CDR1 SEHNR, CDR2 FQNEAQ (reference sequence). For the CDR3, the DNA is TGTGCCAGCAGCTCCCTCTCACGTGAGCAGTACTTC. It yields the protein CASSSLSREQYF. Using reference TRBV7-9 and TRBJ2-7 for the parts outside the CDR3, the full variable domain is DTGVSQNPRHKITKRGQNVTFRCDPISEHNRLYWYRQTLGQGPEFLTYFQNEAQLEKSRLLSDRFSAERPKGSFSTLEIQRTEQGDSAMYLCASSSLSREQYFGPGTRLTVT.

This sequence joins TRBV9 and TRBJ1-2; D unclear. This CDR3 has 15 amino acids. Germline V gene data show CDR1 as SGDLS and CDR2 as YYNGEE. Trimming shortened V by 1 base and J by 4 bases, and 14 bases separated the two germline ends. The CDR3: CASSVYKGQAYGYTF. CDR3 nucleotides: TGTGCCAGCAGCGTATATAAAGGGCAGGCCTATGGCTACACCTTC. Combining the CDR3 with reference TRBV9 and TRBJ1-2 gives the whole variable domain DSGVTQTPKHLITATGQRVTLRCSPRSGDLSVYWYQQSLDQGLQFLIQYYNGEERAKGNILERFSAQQFPDLHSELNLSSLELGDSALYFCASSVYKGQAYGYTFGSGTRLTVV.

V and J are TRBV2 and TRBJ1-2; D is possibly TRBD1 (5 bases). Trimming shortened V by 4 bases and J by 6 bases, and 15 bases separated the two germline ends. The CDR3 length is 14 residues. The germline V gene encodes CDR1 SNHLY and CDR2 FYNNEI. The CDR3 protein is CASSAYRSYNGYTF. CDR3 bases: TGTGCCAGCAGTGCGTACAGGAGTTACAATGGCTACACCTTC.